The 31 T cell receptor beta chains listed next were all sequenced from one sample in a study of blood T cells in healthy people across ages. Primed by a sample-barcoded 5' primer and a J-beta primer mix, a second PCR proceeded for 7 to 11 cycles. TCRdb re-called the 5' RACE reads with MiXCR, one entry per CDR3 protein. The table shows about 1.8 million distinct CDR3 sequences, with about 50% occurring only once. The material sequenced was blood. Source of these receptors: a woman aged 40 to 50 in good health.

This clonotype came up a few times. This chain links TRBV12-3 or TRBV12-4 with TRBJ2-1, with 7 bases fitting TRBD2. There are 14 residues in the CDR3. V was pared by 3 bases and J by 7 bases, with 6 bases of the junction left unmatched. In DNA, the CDR3 is TGTGCCAGCAGTTTGTGGGGGGGGGAGAATGAGCAGTTCTTC. It encodes CASSLWGGENEQFF.

The rearrangement joins TRBV9 to TRBJ2-5, with 7 bases fitting TRBD1. CDR3 length equals 16 residues. CDR1 is SGDLS and CDR2 is YYNGEE in the germline V gene. V trimming: 0 bases; J trimming: 5 bases; junction bases outside the gene matches: 10. The CDR3 DNA follows: TGTGCCAGCAGCGTAGGAGGGGGCTGGATCATGGAGACCCAGTACTTC. This encodes CASSVGGGWIMETQYF.

This clonotype was seen a single time. The V call is TRBV20-1, the J call TRBJ2-3, with 8 bases that match TRBD1. This CDR3 region has 15 residues. Germline V lookup: CDR1 DFQATT, CDR2 SNEGSKA (reference sequence). V shed 6 bases, J shed 0 bases, and the junction held 8 bases outside the gene matches. This CDR3 reads CSAPDRGASTDTQYF. CDR3 nucleotide sequence: TGCAGTGCGCCCGACAGGGGCGCTAGCACAGATACGCAGTATTTT.

J is TRBJ1-4 and V is TRBV12-3 or TRBV12-4; D ambiguous. Between the trimmed V and J ends, which lost 7 bases and 7 bases, there was a span of 10 bases. This CDR3 has 12 amino acids. Written as DNA, the CDR3 is TGTGCCAGCAAGGGCCCAGGTGAAAAACTGTTTTTT. Amino acids: CASKGPGEKLFF.

The J gene is TRBJ2-3, the V gene TRBV24-1; a weak D match, TRBD1 (5 bases). Looked up from germline, CDR1 is KGHDR and CDR2 is SFDVKD. The CDR3 consists of 15 residues. V was clipped by 3 bases and J by 5 bases, with 14 bases between them. The DNA for the CDR3 is TGTGCCACCAGTGATATCTTCTTAACAGGAGATACGCAGTATTTT. It translates to CATSDIFLTGDTQYF.

V gene TRBV7-2 combines with J gene TRBJ2-5; D is unclear. The CDR3 has 14 residues. V lost 5 bases to trimming and J lost 2 bases, with 12 bases between them. Germline CDR1 and CDR2: SGHTA and FQGNSA. DNA of the CDR3: TGTGCCAGCAGCGGTTTGAGACCTCAAGAGACCCAGTACTTC. This translates into CASSGLRPQETQYF.

This clonotype was seen a handful of times. The genes are TRBV4-1 and TRBJ2-5; no clear D gene. V was trimmed by 2 bases and J by 5 bases, leaving 3 bases between them. This CDR3 has 11 amino acids. Germline-derived CDR1 and CDR2 are MGHRA and YSYEKL. DNA of the CDR3: TGCGCCAGCAGCCAAATGGAGACCCAGTACTTC. Translated, it gives CASSQMETQYF.

In DNA form, the CDR3 reads TGTGCCGGCGCACTAGACAGGGGGGGGTACAATGAGCAGTTCTTC. Residues: CAGALDRGGYNEQFF. The chain links TRBV6-5 to TRBJ2-1; 9 bases are shared with TRBD1. CDR1 and CDR2 from the germline V gene are MNHEY and SVGAGI. This CDR3 comprises 15 residues. With V trimmed by 11 bases and J by 4 bases, 12 bases remained unmatched.

This clonotype appeared a few times. J is TRBJ2-7 and V is TRBV20-1, with D perhaps matching TRBD2 (7 bases). The end of the DNA fits TRBJ2-5 better, so the J call may be wrong. Looked up from germline, CDR1 is DFQATT and CDR2 is SNEGSKA (reference sequence). There are 14 residues in the CDR3. The CDR3 nucleotides are TGCAGTGCTAGAGATGGGGGGGGCCCTGAGACCCAGTACTTC. This gives the protein CSARDGGGPETQYF.

V usage is TRBV4-3 and J usage is TRBJ2-1, with D perhaps TRBD2 (7 bases). The germline gives CDR1 LGHNA, CDR2 YSLEER. This CDR3 is 16 amino acids long. The V and J ends lost 1 base and 5 bases respectively, with 15 bases between them. The CDR3 bases are TGCGCCAGCAGCCAAGTCGGACGGGGGGACAACAATGAGCAGTTCTTC. It specifies CASSQVGRGDNNEQFF.

The J gene is TRBJ2-1, the V gene TRBV24-1; TRBD1 matches 8 bases. CDR1 and CDR2 (germline): KGHDR, SFDVKD. J gave up 0 bases and V 3 bases, and 12 bases lay outside the gene matches. The CDR3 spans 19 residues. For the CDR3, the DNA is TGTGCCACCAGTGATCTCACAGGGGGTCCGGGAAACTCCTACAATGAGCAGTTCTTC. The encoded protein is CATSDLTGGPGNSYNEQFF.

A note on this clonotype: One end of the junction fails to match germline, which may point to a read error. This chain links TRBV9 with TRBJ2-3; D is uncertain. Germline loops: CDR1 SGDLS, CDR2 YYNGEE. This CDR3 comprises 15 residues. The CDR3 DNA follows: TGTGCCAGCTCCAAGACCGGGTCCGGCACCGATACGCAGTATTTT. Protein product: CASSKTGSGTDTQYF.

The chain uses TRBV27 and TRBJ2-3; possible D gene TRBD2, 5 bases. Trimming removed 6 bases at V and 5 bases at J, with 27 bases between. CDR1 and CDR2 (germline): MNHEY, SMNVEV (reference sequence). This CDR3 has 18 amino acids. Here the CDR3 DNA reads TGTGCCAGCAGCCCTTCGTTTGGAGACCGAAGGGCGGGAGATACGCAGTATTTT. It translates to CASSPSFGDRRAGDTQYF.

In regard to this clonotype: Sequence at one end of the junction differs from germline and may be a read error. V and J are TRBV5-1 and TRBJ2-5; 9 nucleotides agree with TRBD1. CDR1 is SGHRS and CDR2 is YFSETQ in the germline V gene. CDR3 length equals 16 residues. CDR3 sequence: CASSPTGQGLQEAQYF. In DNA, the CDR3 is TGCGCCAGCAGCCCTACCGGACAGGGGCTCCAAGAGGCCCAGTACTTC.

This chain links TRBV6-2 or TRBV6-3 with TRBJ2-1; D gene uncertain. The CDR3 has 12 residues. CDR1 and CDR2 from the germline V gene are MNHEY and SVGEGT. Trimming took off 2 bases at V and 9 bases at J, with 8 bases between the two ends. CDR3 in amino acids: CASSYGVSEQFF. The CDR3 region has the DNA TGTGCCAGCAGTTACGGTGTCAGTGAGCAGTTCTTC.

CDR3 residues: CASSLETSIYEQYF. The CDR3 bases are TGTGCCAGCAGCTTAGAGACTAGTATCTACGAGCAGTACTTC. V is TRBV11-2 and J is TRBJ2-7; maybe TRBD2 (6 bases). The CDR3 sequence is 14 residues long. The germline V gene encodes CDR1 SGHAT and CDR2 FQNNGV. V lost 0 bases and J lost 3, with 9 bases in between.

This sequence joins TRBV18 and TRBJ2-1, with D perhaps TRBD1 (5 bases). From germline, CDR1 is KGHSH and CDR2 LQKENI. V lost 0 bases and J 6 bases, leaving 12 bases between the germline ends. CDR3 length equals 15 residues. CDR3 sequence (DNA): TGTGCCAGCTCACCACCCAGCTCTAGGGGCAATGAGCAGTTCTTC. Its protein is CASSPPSSRGNEQFF.

This clonotype was counted a few times. The rearrangement uses TRBV6-5 and TRBJ1-6; D gene unclear. Germline CDR1 reads MNHEY; CDR2 reads SVGAGI. V was trimmed by 8 bases and J by 9 bases, leaving 14 bases between them. This CDR3 comprises 13 residues. CDR3 nucleotides: TGTGCCAGCTTGGGTACAGCTGGTTCACCCCTCCACTTT. Amino acids: CASLGTAGSPLHF.

In regard to this clonotype: One end of the junction fails to match germline, which may point to a read error. The chain employs TRBV9 and TRBJ1-5; maybe TRBD1 (5 bases). Germline loops: CDR1 SGDLS, CDR2 YYNGEE. The CDR3 sequence is 15 residues long. CDR3 nucleotide sequence: TGTGCCAGCAGCCCCAGCGGGGGGAGCATTCAGCCCCAGCATTTT. Protein sequence: CASSPSGGSIQPQHF.

This clonotype has just a few counts. The chain is built from TRBV7-2 and TRBJ2-3; 9 nucleotides match TRBD1. The germline gives CDR1 SGHTA, CDR2 FQGNSA. With V trimmed by 1 base and J by 13 bases, 9 bases remained unmatched. The CDR3 totals 14 residues. The CDR3 is CASSLDEGTGREYF. In DNA, the CDR3 is TGTGCCAGCAGCTTAGATGAGGGGACAGGGAGGGAGTATTTT.

This clonotype was seen a few times. The chain carries TRBV20-1 and TRBJ2-1, with a weak D call TRBD1 (6 bases). Per the germline V gene, CDR1 is DFQATT and CDR2 is SNEGSKA (reference sequence). The CDR3 covers 13 residues. V gave up 1 base and J gave up 12 bases, with 16 bases separating them. CDR3 sequence: CSARVRGREGQFF. CDR3 sequence (DNA): TGCAGTGCTAGAGTCAGGGGCCGGGAAGGGCAGTTCTTC.

V is TRBV5-5 and J is TRBJ1-5, with D tentatively TRBD1 (5 bases). This CDR3 is 16 amino acids long. The V and J ends lost 2 bases and 3 bases respectively, with 15 bases between them. Germline values: CDR1 SGHKS, CDR2 YYEKEE (reference sequence). CDR3 nucleotides: TGTGCCAGCAGCTTTTGGGGGGGAAATAACAATCAGCCCCAGCATTTT. Protein sequence: CASSFWGGNNNQPQHF.

The sample holds many counts of this clonotype. At one end the junction does not follow the germline gene, possibly because of a read error. The rearrangement uses TRBV27 and TRBJ2-1; 8 positions match TRBD1. Germline V lookup: CDR1 MNHEY, CDR2 SMNVEV (reference sequence). The CDR3 loop spans 15 amino acids. The DNA of the CDR3 is TGCGCCAGCAGCTTGGACAGGGCCTCCGGCAATGAGCAGTTCTTC. This translates into CASSLDRASGNEQFF.

The V and J genes are TRBV10-1 and TRBJ2-3; D remains ambiguous. This CDR3 is built from 15 residues. Germline assignment: CDR1 WNHNN and CDR2 SYGVQD (reference sequence). V dropped 6 bases and J dropped 4 bases, with 17 bases sitting between them. CDR3 nucleotides: TGCGCCAGCAGCCTAACTGGCAATTCGCCAGATACGCAGTATTTT. It translates to CASSLTGNSPDTQYF.

The chain employs TRBV12-3 or TRBV12-4 and TRBJ1-2; TRBD1 is a possible D gene (6 bases). V shed 6 bases and J shed 5 bases, with 22 bases lying between them. CDR3 size: 16 residues. In DNA form, the CDR3 reads TGTGCCAGCAGCCCGACATATACAGGGATCGTGTATGGCTACACCTTC. Encoded protein: CASSPTYTGIVYGYTF.

The chain has TRBV6-5 and TRBJ2-3; D call uncertain. The V end was cut by 2 bases, the J end by 0 bases, with 12 bases between. The CDR3 runs 16 residues. Germline V gives CDR1 MNHEY, CDR2 SVGAGI. Here the CDR3 reads CASSYGGESSTDTQYF. Here the CDR3 DNA reads TGTGCCAGCAGTTACGGTGGAGAGTCTAGCACAGATACGCAGTATTTT.

This sequence joins TRBV19 and TRBJ2-3; D unresolved. Trimming left V 3 bases short and J 3 bases short, with 13 bases between. CDR1 and CDR2 (germline): LNHDA, SQIVND (reference sequence). The CDR3 runs to 15 residues. The CDR3 nucleotides read TGTGCCAGTAGTATGCGGCTACTACGGACAGATACGCAGTATTTT. Translation gives CASSMRLLRTDTQYF.

V usage is TRBV9 and J usage is TRBJ1-2; D might be TRBD1 (5 bases). Germline loops: CDR1 SGDLS, CDR2 YYNGEE. This CDR3 contains 16 residues. Trimming took off 3 bases at V and 6 bases at J, with 21 bases between the two ends. CDR3 sequence reads: CASSAPRARGEHGYTF. In DNA form, the CDR3 reads TGTGCCAGCAGCGCCCCGCGCGCCCGAGGGGAGCATGGCTACACCTTC. The whole variable domain, remainder taken from reference TRBV9 and TRBJ1-2, is DSGVTQTPKHLITATGQRVTLRCSPRSGDLSVYWYQQSLDQGLQFLIQYYNGEERAKGNILERFSAQQFPDLHSELNLSSLELGDSALYFCASSAPRARGEHGYTFGSGTRLTVV.

This clonotype was picked up a small number of times. The CDR3 protein is CSPQDNNYNEQFF. CDR3 in DNA: TGCAGTCCCCAGGACAACAACTACAATGAGCAGTTCTTC. V is TRBV20-1 and J is TRBJ2-1; D perhaps matches TRBD1 (5 bases). Germline CDR1 reads DFQATT; CDR2 reads SNEGSKA (reference sequence). The CDR3 contains 13 residues. Deletions cut 8 bases from V and 3 bases from J, with 14 bases between.

This clonotype appeared a few times. The CDR3 DNA reads TGCGCCAGCAGCTTGGACCCCAAAGGGGTTAGCACTGAAGCTTTCTTT. It encodes CASSLDPKGVSTEAFF. The V and J genes are TRBV5-1 and TRBJ1-1, with D perhaps matching TRBD1 (5 bases). CDR1 is SGHRS and CDR2 is YFSETQ in the germline V gene. The ends were cut back, 0 bases at V and 4 bases at J, with 16 bases in the middle. The length of the CDR3 is 16 residues.

This clonotype turned up a few times. V gene TRBV3-1 combines with J gene TRBJ1-2, with D uncertain. The CDR3 loop spans 16 amino acids. Germline-derived CDR1 and CDR2 are LGHDT and YNNKEL (reference sequence). The V gene lost 0 bases and the J gene lost 5 bases, with 16 bases spanning the gap. The CDR3 nucleotides are TGTGCCAGCAGCCAAGATGGGAACAGCTACAATTATGGCTACACCTTC. Its protein is CASSQDGNSYNYGYTF.